The 11 T cell receptor beta chains below were found in one sample sequenced in a study of shared clonotypes between healthy human individuals. Here immunoSEQ multiplex PCR was the method, and the copy in TCRdb shows in-frame clones only, minus some. The table shows 2 million to 3 million clones, with approximately 94% occurring only once. Material: naive CD4+ T cells from PBMCs. Subset in this sample: CD45RA+ positively selected. Receptors originate from a man aged 18 to 29 in good health. Some clones in this sample may be carry-over from other donors' samples.

The chain couples TRBV10-2 to TRBJ1-2; 9 bases line up with TRBD1. Germline V gene sequence: CDR1 WSHSY, CDR2 SAAADI. The CDR3 consists of 17 residues. J gave up 8 bases and V 4 bases, and 17 bases lay outside the gene matches. CDR3 amino acids: CASSGRGQGAFVYGYTF. The DNA of the CDR3 is TGCGCCAGCAGTGGGAGGGGACAGGGCGCTTTTGTATACGGCTACACCTTC.

Points on this clone: The same CDR3 can be traced to other DNA sequences in this sample. The chain links TRBV7-2 to TRBJ1-1; D possibly corresponds to TRBD1 (6 bases). The germline V gene encodes CDR1 SGHTA and CDR2 FQGNSA. Trimming removed 5 bases from V and 7 bases from J, with 11 bases in between. This CDR3 region has 12 residues. The CDR3 sequence is CASSPQGFEAFF. As DNA, the CDR3 is TGTGCCAGCAGCCCACAGGGTTTTGAAGCTTTCTTT.

This rearrangement joins TRBV28 to TRBJ1-4; 11 nucleotides agree with TRBD1. The germline V gene encodes CDR1 MDHEN and CDR2 SYDVKM. J lost 6 bases, V lost 7 bases, and 4 bases had no gene match. The CDR3 runs 14 residues. The CDR3 is CASTPGQGDEKLFF. For the CDR3, the DNA is TGTGCCAGCACTCCGGGACAGGGGGATGAAAAACTGTTTTTT.

CDR3 nucleotides: TGTGCCAGCAGCTTATTGGGGCTCGCTGAAGCTTTCTTT. It is translated as CASSLLGLAEAFF. The J gene is TRBJ1-1, the V gene TRBV7-3, with a possible D match to TRBD1 (5 bases). Germline lookup yields CDR1 SGHTA and CDR2 FQGTGA. The CDR3 has 13 amino acids. Trimming cost V 2 bases and J 6 bases, with 10 bases left between them.

This chain connects TRBV6-5 to TRBJ2-3; 9 bases map to TRBD2. Germline CDR1 reads MNHEY; CDR2 reads SVGAGI. The CDR3 has 13 residues. V was clipped by 2 bases and J by 6 bases; unmatched bases: 0. The CDR3 loop reads CASSYTSGDTQYF. The CDR3 DNA sequence: TGTGCCAGCAGTTACACTAGCGGGGATACGCAGTATTTT.

The chain couples TRBV27 to TRBJ1-1; D remains unclear. The CDR3 has 14 amino acids. Germline loops: CDR1 MNHEY, CDR2 SMNVEV (reference sequence). Trimming removed 7 bases at V and 0 bases at J, with 12 bases between. CDR3 DNA: TGTGCCAGCAAGGTAGACAACATGAACACTGAAGCTTTCTTT. Its protein is CASKVDNMNTEAFF.

The rearrangement joins TRBV19 to TRBJ2-3; 7 positions agree with TRBD2. CDR1 LNHDA and CDR2 SQIVND come from the germline V gene (reference sequence). V shed 1 base and J 1 base; nucleotides not matched to a gene: 5. The CDR3 contains 16 residues. CDR3 protein: CASSIVTGGGTDTQYF. The CDR3 DNA reads as TGTGCCAGTAGTATAGTGACGGGAGGTGGCACAGATACGCAGTATTTT.

The CDR3 loop is CASSLSWDRVHQPQHF. The DNA of the CDR3 is TGTGCCAGCAGTTTATCGTGGGACAGGGTACATCAGCCCCAGCATTTT. The gene calls are TRBV27 and TRBJ1-5; 9 bases fit TRBD1. Germline CDR1 reads MNHEY; CDR2 reads SMNVEV (reference sequence). This CDR3 is 16 amino acids long. The V and J ends lost 0 bases and 5 bases, in that order; junction bases with no gene match: 5.

The genes are TRBV29-1 and TRBJ1-2, with D possibly matching TRBD1 (5 bases). CDR1 and CDR2 (germline): SQVTM, ANQGSEA. The CDR3 is made up of 13 amino acids. The V gene lost 0 bases and the J gene lost 1 base, with 6 bases spanning the gap. For the CDR3, the DNA is TGCAGCGTTGAAGAACAGGTTAACTATGGCTACACCTTC. It encodes CSVEEQVNYGYTF. Full variable domain (rest looked up from reference TRBV29-1 and TRBJ1-2): SAVISQKPSRDICQRGTSLTIQCQVDSQVTMMFWYRQQPGQSLTLIATANQGSEATYESGFVIDKFPISRPNLTFSTLTVSNMSPEDSSIYLCSVEEQVNYGYTFGSGTRLTVV.

The chain recombines TRBV30 with TRBJ1-1, with D hard to call. The germline CDR1 and CDR2 sequences are GTSNPN and SVGIG (reference sequence). The V and J ends lost 3 bases and 2 bases respectively, with 7 bases between them. The CDR3 runs to 12 residues. The CDR3 here is CAWRGYNTEAFF. The CDR3 nucleotides are TGTGCCTGGAGGGGGTATAACACTGAAGCTTTCTTT.

This clone has just one count. An end of the junction does not agree with germline; a read error may underlie this. This chain joins TRBV7-3 and TRBJ2-2; tentatively, D is TRBD1 or TRBD2 (5 bases each). The germline V gene encodes CDR1 SGHTA and CDR2 FQGTGA. The CDR3 contains 16 residues. DNA for the CDR3: TGTGCCAGCACCTTAAGTCCGGGACGAAACACCGGGGAGCTGTTTTTT. Encoded protein: CASTLSPGRNTGELFF.